This T cell receptor (beta chain) is from a study of OX40 agonist ivuxolimab in advanced cancers. Study background: The eligibility criteria allowed prior anti-PD-1, anti-PD-L1 or anti-CTLA-4 therapy, and around 40% had some.

V dropped 0 bases and J dropped 5; count of bases not matched to a gene: 7. The V gene's germline CDR1 is SGDLS and CDR2 YYNGEE. CDR3 length equals 15 residues. The table came from immunoSEQ multiplex PCR; TCRdb's copy has only in-frame clones and leaves some out. The sample lists around 80,000 clones; around 88% were seen once. The material was CD4+ or CD8+ T cells sorted from blood, obtained in a trial of the OX40 agonist ivuxolimab. This clonotype was obtained from an adult with an advanced solid tumor such as melanoma, head and neck, liver or kidney cancer. The rearrangement joins TRBV9 to TRBJ2-7; 8 bases align to TRBD1. As DNA, the CDR3 is TGTGCCAGCAGCGTAGATCACAGGGGGTTGGACGAGCAGTACTTC. Translation gives CASSVDHRGLDEQYF.